These 9 T cell receptor beta chains came from one sample sequenced in a study of blood T cell repertoires in COVID-19. Sequencing used immunoSEQ multiplex PCR; TCRdb keeps in-frame clones, though not all of them. The sample lists hundreds of thousands of clones; around 80% were seen once. Sequencing input: peripheral blood. The receptors were gathered from a woman aged 30 to 39 with COVID-19, enrolled during active disease.

The chain couples TRBV7-2 to TRBJ2-5; tentatively, D is TRBD1 (7 bases). CDR1 is SGHTA and CDR2 is FQGNSA in the germline V gene. The V end was cut by 4 bases, the J end by 4 bases, with 13 bases between. The CDR3 loop spans 14 amino acids. CDR3 in amino acids: CASSSRGAGETQYF. The CDR3 nucleotides are TGTGCCAGCAGCTCCAGGGGGGCCGGAGAGACCCAGTACTTC.

CDR3 region: CASSSQVTDTQYF. Written as DNA, the CDR3 is TGTGCCAGCAGTTCACAGGTCACAGATACGCAGTATTTT. V gene TRBV6-5 combines with J gene TRBJ2-3; TRBD1 might be the D (5 bases). Germline V gene sequence: CDR1 MNHEY, CDR2 SVGAGI. The CDR3 contains 13 residues. V lost 4 bases and J 2 bases, leaving 7 bases between the germline ends.

V usage is TRBV2 and J usage is TRBJ2-3; 10 nucleotides agree with TRBD1. V shed 4 bases, J shed 2 bases, and the junction held 3 bases outside the gene matches. This CDR3 contains 15 residues. Germline CDR1 SNHLY, CDR2 FYNNEI. The CDR3 DNA is TGTGCCAGCAGTGGGGACAGGGGTGTCACAGATACGCAGTATTTT. Its translation: CASSGDRGVTDTQYF.

Concerning this clone: The junction shows a germline mismatch at one end, possibly a read error. The gene calls are TRBV7-3 and TRBJ2-7; D is possibly TRBD1 (5 bases). CDR1 and CDR2 from the germline V gene are SGHTA and FQGTGA. The CDR3 is made up of 11 amino acids. In nucleotides, the CDR3 is TGTGCCAGCAGCTACAGGTTTCTCCCCCTCTTC. This codes for CASSYRFLPLF.

This clone occurred a few times. V is TRBV15 and J is TRBJ1-4, with D maybe TRBD1 (6 bases). Deletions cut 1 base from V and 3 bases from J, with 9 bases between. The CDR3 has 15 amino acids. Germline loops: CDR1 LNHNV, CDR2 YYDKDF (reference sequence). The CDR3 region has the DNA TGTGCCACCAGCAGAGCCAGGGGTGCTAATGAAAAACTGTTTTTT. Protein sequence: CATSRARGANEKLFF.

The chain links TRBV11-3 to TRBJ1-1, with TRBD1 identical over 9 bases. The V segment lost 4 bases and the J segment 5 bases; nucleotides outside the gene matches: 5. Germline CDR1 is SGHNT and CDR2 is YENEEA. The CDR3 spans 14 residues. The CDR3 here is CASSSGQGGTEAFF. CDR3 coding DNA: TGTGCCAGCAGCTCGGGACAGGGTGGAACTGAAGCTTTCTTT.

This chain connects TRBV6-6 to TRBJ1-2; 8 bases agree with TRBD1. The CDR3 length is 12 residues. The germline gives CDR1 MNHNY, CDR2 SVGAGI (reference sequence). With V trimmed by 6 bases and J by 8 bases, 5 bases remained unmatched. CDR3 residues: CASSGQGEGYTF. CDR3 DNA sequence: TGTGCCAGCAGCGGACAGGGAGAGGGCTACACCTTC.

The rearrangement uses TRBV30 and TRBJ1-1; TRBD1 is a possible D gene (6 bases). There are 15 residues in the CDR3. Germline CDR1 reads GTSNPN; CDR2 reads SVGIG (reference sequence). V gave up 1 base and J gave up 6 bases, with 18 bases separating them. The CDR3 here is CAWSDPPQGRSEAFF. CDR3 in DNA: TGTGCCTGGAGTGACCCCCCACAGGGAAGATCTGAAGCTTTCTTT.

J is TRBJ1-2 and V is TRBV2; 7 bases agree with TRBD1. The V gene's germline CDR1 is SNHLY and CDR2 FYNNEI. V shed 6 bases, J shed 8 bases, and the junction held 9 bases outside the gene matches. The CDR3 loop spans 13 amino acids. Here the CDR3 DNA reads TGTGCCAGCAGCCGAGACAGGGTTGAGGGCTACACCTTC. It specifies CASSRDRVEGYTF.